The TCR beta chain under discussion was sequenced for a study of glioma-infiltrating T cells. Using RNA template, CDR3s of TCR alpha and beta were amplified with iRepertoire arm-PCR. TCRdb independently ran MiXCR on the multiplex PCR reads; one entry per CDR3 protein. This table has around 190,000 distinct CDR3 sequences, around 40% appearing once. Between the trimmed V and J ends, which lost 7 bases and 6 bases, there was a span of 8 bases. From germline, CDR1 is SGHRS and CDR2 YFSETQ. The CDR3 loop spans 11 amino acids. The sequence derives from a human donor with low-grade glioma or glioblastoma, undergoing nonglioma brain surgery, or in good health (not recorded which). Sequenced material: glioma tissue, nonneoplastic brain tissue, or PBMCs (not recorded which). This chain joins TRBV5-1 and TRBJ2-4; unclear D gene. The CDR3 region is CASQDGNIQYF. CDR3 coding DNA: TGCGCCAGCCAGGACGGAAACATTCAGTACTTC.